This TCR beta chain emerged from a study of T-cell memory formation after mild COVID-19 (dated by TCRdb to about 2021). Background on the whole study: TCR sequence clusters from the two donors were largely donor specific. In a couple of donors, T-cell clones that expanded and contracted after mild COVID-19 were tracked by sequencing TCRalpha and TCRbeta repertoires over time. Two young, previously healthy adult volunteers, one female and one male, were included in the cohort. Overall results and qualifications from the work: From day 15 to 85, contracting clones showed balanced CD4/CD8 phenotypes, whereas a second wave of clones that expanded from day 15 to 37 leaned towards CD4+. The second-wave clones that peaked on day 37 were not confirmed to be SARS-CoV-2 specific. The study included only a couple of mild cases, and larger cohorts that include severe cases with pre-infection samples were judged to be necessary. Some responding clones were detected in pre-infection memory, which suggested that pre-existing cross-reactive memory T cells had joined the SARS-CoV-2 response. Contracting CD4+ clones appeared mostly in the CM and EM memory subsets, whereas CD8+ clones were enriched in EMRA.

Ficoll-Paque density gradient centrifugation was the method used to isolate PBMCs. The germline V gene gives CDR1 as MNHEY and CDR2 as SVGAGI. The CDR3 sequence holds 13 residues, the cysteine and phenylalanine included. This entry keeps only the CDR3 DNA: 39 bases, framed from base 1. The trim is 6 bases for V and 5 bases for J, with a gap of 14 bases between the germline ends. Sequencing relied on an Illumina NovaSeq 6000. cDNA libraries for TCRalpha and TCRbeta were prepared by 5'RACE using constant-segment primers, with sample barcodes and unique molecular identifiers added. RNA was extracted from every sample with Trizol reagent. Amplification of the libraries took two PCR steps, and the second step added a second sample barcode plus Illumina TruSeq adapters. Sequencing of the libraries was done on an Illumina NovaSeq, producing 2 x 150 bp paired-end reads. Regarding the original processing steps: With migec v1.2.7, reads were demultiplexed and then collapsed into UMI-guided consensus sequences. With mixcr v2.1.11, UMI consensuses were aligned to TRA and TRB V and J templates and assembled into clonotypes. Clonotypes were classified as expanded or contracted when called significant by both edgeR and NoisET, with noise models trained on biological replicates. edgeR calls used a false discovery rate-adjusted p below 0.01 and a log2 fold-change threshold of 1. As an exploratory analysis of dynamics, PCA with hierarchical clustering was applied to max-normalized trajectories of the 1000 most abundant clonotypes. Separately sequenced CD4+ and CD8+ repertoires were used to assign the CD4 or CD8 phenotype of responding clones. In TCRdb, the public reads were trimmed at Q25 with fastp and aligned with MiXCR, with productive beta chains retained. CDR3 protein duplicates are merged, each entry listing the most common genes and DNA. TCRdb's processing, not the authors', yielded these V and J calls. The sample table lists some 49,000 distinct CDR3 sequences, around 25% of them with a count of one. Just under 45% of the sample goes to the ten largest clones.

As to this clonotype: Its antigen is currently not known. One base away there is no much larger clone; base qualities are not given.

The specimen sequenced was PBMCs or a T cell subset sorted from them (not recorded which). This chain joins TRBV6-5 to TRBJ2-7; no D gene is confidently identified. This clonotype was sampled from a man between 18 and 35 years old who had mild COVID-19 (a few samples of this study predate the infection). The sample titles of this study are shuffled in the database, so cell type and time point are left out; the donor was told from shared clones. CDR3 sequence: CASRKFRADEQYF. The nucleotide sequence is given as TGTGCCAGCAGAAAGTTTCGGGCCGACGAGCAGTACTTC.